The clone carrying this T cell receptor beta chain was seen repeatedly, ten times or more. Its target is unknown. These data originate in a study of regulatory T cells in long-lasting Graves disease. Study-wide findings and caveats: Persistent disease exhibited a predilection for TRBV28, TRBJ1-2 and TRBJ2-5.

With iRepertoire HTBI primers and Arm-PCR of CDR3 regions, TCR beta libraries were built. TCRdb fed the multiplex PCR reads into MiXCR, producing one record per CDR3 protein. The sample lists hundreds of thousands of distinct CDR3 sequences; around 12% were seen once. V shed 1 base and J shed 2 bases, with 9 bases lying between them. The germline gives CDR1 SGHAT, CDR2 FQNNGV. The CDR3 totals 14 residues. Regarding time point: newly diagnosed GD, antithyroid drugs for less than 3 months. PBMC-derived RNA was used for the TCR library. These data also formed part of another study, on T cells in Graves' hyperthyroidism and ophthalmopathy.

The chain links TRBV11-2 to TRBJ2-7; D is ambiguous. This specimen consisted of peripheral blood mononuclear cells (PBMCs), obtained at new diagnosis, from a patient treated with antithyroid drugs. The sequence was collected from a woman between 25 and 40 years old with Graves disease. CDR3 residues: CASSLGPATYEQYF. The CDR3 DNA is TGTGCCAGCAGCTTAGGCCCTGCGACCTACGAGCAGTACTTC.